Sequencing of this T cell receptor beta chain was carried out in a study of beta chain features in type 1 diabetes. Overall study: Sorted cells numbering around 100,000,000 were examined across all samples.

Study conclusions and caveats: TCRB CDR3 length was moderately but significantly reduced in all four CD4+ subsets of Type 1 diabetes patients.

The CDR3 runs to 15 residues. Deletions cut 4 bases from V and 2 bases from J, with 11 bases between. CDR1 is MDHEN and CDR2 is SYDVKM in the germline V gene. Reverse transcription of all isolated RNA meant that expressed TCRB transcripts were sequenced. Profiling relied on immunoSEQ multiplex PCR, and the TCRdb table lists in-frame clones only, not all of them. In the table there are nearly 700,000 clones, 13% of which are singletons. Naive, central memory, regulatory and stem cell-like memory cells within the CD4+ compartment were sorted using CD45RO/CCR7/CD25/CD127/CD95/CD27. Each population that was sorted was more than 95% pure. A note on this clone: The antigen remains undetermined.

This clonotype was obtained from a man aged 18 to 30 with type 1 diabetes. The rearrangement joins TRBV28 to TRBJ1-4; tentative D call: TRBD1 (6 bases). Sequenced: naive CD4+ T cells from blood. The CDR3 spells CASSSGQLTNEKLFF. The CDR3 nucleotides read TGTGCCAGCAGTTCAGGACAGTTGACTAATGAAAAACTGTTTTTT.